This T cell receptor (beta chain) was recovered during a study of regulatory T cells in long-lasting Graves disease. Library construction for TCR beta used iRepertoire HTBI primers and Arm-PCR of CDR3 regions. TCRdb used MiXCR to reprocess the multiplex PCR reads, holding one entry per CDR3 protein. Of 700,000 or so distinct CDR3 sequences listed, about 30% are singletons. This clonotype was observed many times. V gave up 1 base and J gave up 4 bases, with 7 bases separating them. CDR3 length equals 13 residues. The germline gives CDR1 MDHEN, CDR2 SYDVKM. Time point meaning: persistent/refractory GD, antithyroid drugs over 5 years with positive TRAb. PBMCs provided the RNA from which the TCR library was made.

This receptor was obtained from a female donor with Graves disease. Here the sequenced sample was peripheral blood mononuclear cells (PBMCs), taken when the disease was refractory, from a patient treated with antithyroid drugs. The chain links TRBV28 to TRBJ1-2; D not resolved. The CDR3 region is CASSLSEPYGYTF. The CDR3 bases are TGTGCCAGCAGTTTATCCGAACCCTATGGCTACACCTTC.